Following are 24 T cell receptor beta chains from one sample sequenced in a study of CD8 T cells in ankylosing spondylitis. TCRdb re-called the 5' RACE reads with MiXCR, one entry per CDR3 protein. The data contain 30,000 to 45,000 distinct CDR3 sequences, 16% of them seen just once; the ten biggest clones take up roughly 45%. Source material: blood. These receptors were taken from a male donor with ankylosing spondylitis or in good health (not recorded which).

In this sample, this clonotype turned up many times. This chain connects TRBV7-2 to TRBJ2-7; D not certain. CDR1 and CDR2 (germline): SGHTA, FQGNSA. This CDR3 spans 14 amino acids. The V end was cut by 3 bases, the J end by 3 bases, with 12 bases between. The chain's CDR3 is CASSFGRSRYEQYF. The CDR3 nucleotides read TGTGCCAGCAGCTTTGGGCGGAGTCGCTACGAGCAGTACTTC.

V gene TRBV20-1 combines with J gene TRBJ2-4; no reliable D call. Germline loops: CDR1 DFQATT, CDR2 SNEGSKA (reference sequence). This CDR3 is 11 amino acids long. The V and J ends lost 2 bases and 6 bases respectively, with 5 bases between them. CDR3 sequence reads: CSARSVNIQYF. The CDR3 coding sequence is TGCAGTGCTAGATCTGTAAACATTCAGTACTTC.

There are a few counts of this clonotype. The rearrangement links TRBV3-1 to TRBJ2-1; the D is unclear. CDR1 is LGHDT and CDR2 is YNNKEL in the germline V gene (reference sequence). V was trimmed by 5 bases and J by 11 bases, leaving 13 bases between them. The CDR3 loop spans 12 amino acids. The CDR3 nucleotides read TGTGCCAGCAGCGACATCAACGATCAGCAGTTCTTC. Encoded protein: CASSDINDQQFF.

The chain employs TRBV20-1 and TRBJ2-3; 10 bases fit TRBD2. V shed 6 bases and J 0 bases; nucleotides not matched to a gene: 6. The germline V gene has CDR1 DFQATT and CDR2 SNEGSKA (reference sequence). The CDR3 extends over 15 amino acids. The CDR3 reads CSATAGGPSTDTQYF. The CDR3 DNA follows: TGCAGTGCAACAGCGGGGGGGCCTAGCACAGATACGCAGTATTTT.

This clonotype occurred many times. The V call is TRBV5-1, the J call TRBJ1-6; D gene unclear. V dropped 7 bases and J dropped 7 bases, with 12 bases sitting between them. Germline V lookup: CDR1 SGHRS, CDR2 YFSETQ. The CDR3 is 13 amino acids. For the CDR3, the DNA is TGCGCCAGCCGACCCCCCGGCAATTCACCCCTCCACTTT. It codes for CASRPPGNSPLHF.

This clonotype was counted between two and nine times. J is TRBJ1-6 and V is TRBV12-3 or TRBV12-4, with 8 bases lining up with TRBD1. The V gene end was trimmed by 6 bases and the J gene end by 14 bases; junction bases not matched to a gene: 9. The CDR3 length is 13 residues. The CDR3 coding sequence is TGTGCCAGCAGCCGCGGACAGGGTACCACCCTCCACTTT. Its translation: CASSRGQGTTLHF.

In this sample, this clonotype turned up a few times. This chain joins TRBV12-3 or TRBV12-4 and TRBJ1-3; 7 nucleotides line up with TRBD1. The CDR3 covers 17 residues. After removal of 3 bases from V and 0 bases from J, the junction contained 8 bases not matched to a gene. CDR3 nucleotides: TGTGCCAGCAGTTTTACAGGGGCTTCTCTCTCTGGAAACACCATATATTTT. This sequence encodes CASSFTGASLSGNTIYF.

V usage is TRBV7-3 and J usage is TRBJ2-1, with TRBD2 matching 12 bases. The CDR3 is 16 amino acids. J was trimmed by 2 bases and V by 2 bases; bases with no gene match: 1. Germline V gene data show CDR1 as SGHTA and CDR2 as FQGTGA. CDR3 nucleotide sequence: TGTGCCAGCAGCTTACTAGCGGGGGGGCCCTACAATGAGCAGTTCTTC. Protein sequence: CASSLLAGGPYNEQFF. Combining the CDR3 with reference TRBV7-3 and TRBJ2-1 gives the whole variable domain GAGVSQTPSNKVTEKGKYVELRCDPISGHTALYWYRQSLGQGPEFLIYFQGTGAADDSGLPNDRFFAVRPEGSVSTLKIQRTERGDSAVYLCASSLLAGGPYNEQFFGPGTRLTVL.

This clonotype was counted between two and nine times. The chain couples TRBV6-4 to TRBJ2-3, with TRBD1 matching 7 bases. There are 15 residues in the CDR3. Trimming removed 0 bases from V and 0 bases from J; junction bases left unmatched: 0. The germline CDR1 and CDR2 sequences are MRHNA and SNTAGT. The CDR3 nucleotides are TGTGCCAGCAGTGACTCGGGACAGAGCACAGATACGCAGTATTTT. It yields the protein CASSDSGQSTDTQYF.

This rearrangement joins TRBV6-6 to TRBJ2-7; TRBD1 matches at 9 bases. V dropped 7 bases and J dropped 6; count of bases not matched to a gene: 10. The length of the CDR3 is 14 residues. Germline V gives CDR1 MNHNY, CDR2 SVGAGI (reference sequence). CDR3 coding DNA: TGTGCCAGCACTGCCGGGACAGGGAGGCCCGAGCAGTACTTC. It specifies CASTAGTGRPEQYF.

The chain has TRBV29-1 and TRBJ1-4; D remains unclear. Trimming removed 7 bases from V and 3 bases from J, with 6 bases in between. Germline CDR1 is SQVTM and CDR2 is ANQGSEA. This CDR3 has 11 amino acids. CDR3 DNA sequence: TGCAGCGGTTCGGCTAATGAAAAACTGTTTTTT. The encoded protein is CSGSANEKLFF. The complete variable domain, with remaining parts taken from reference TRBV29-1 and TRBJ1-4, reads SAVISQKPSRDICQRGTSLTIQCQVDSQVTMMFWYRQQPGQSLTLIATANQGSEATYESGFVIDKFPISRPNLTFSTLTVSNMSPEDSSIYLCSGSANEKLFFGSGTQLSVL.

This clonotype appeared a few times. The genes are TRBV28 and TRBJ2-7; D is uncertain. Trimming left V 0 bases short and J 4 bases short, with 10 bases between. Germline loops: CDR1 MDHEN, CDR2 SYDVKM. This CDR3 has 14 residues. Here the CDR3 reads CASSLWNKKYEQYV. The CDR3 nucleotides are TGTGCCAGCAGTTTATGGAACAAAAAGTACGAGCAGTACGTC.

This chain's CDR3 is CASKHRAPTGELFF. The CDR3 DNA sequence: TGTGCCAGCAAACACAGGGCCCCCACCGGGGAGCTGTTTTTT. The chain couples TRBV12-3 or TRBV12-4 to TRBJ2-2; D might be TRBD1 (6 bases). CDR3 length: 14 amino acids. V shed 7 bases and J shed 4 bases, with 13 bases lying between them.

This chain uses TRBV5-1 with TRBJ2-2; D is tentatively TRBD1 or TRBD2 (5 bases each). The V gene lost 1 base and the J gene lost 0 bases, with 10 bases spanning the gap. This CDR3 spans 16 amino acids. Germline-derived CDR1 and CDR2 are SGHRS and YFSETQ. The DNA for the CDR3 is TGCGCCAGCAGCTTGTTCGGGGACCCGAACACCGGGGAGCTGTTTTTT. Amino acids: CASSLFGDPNTGELFF.

The chain employs TRBV28 and TRBJ2-5; D is possibly TRBD2 (6 bases). The V gene's germline CDR1 is MDHEN and CDR2 SYDVKM. This CDR3 region has 14 residues. The germline V and J ends were trimmed by 3 bases and 1 base, with 9 bases remaining between them. The CDR3, as DNA: TGTGCCAGCAGTTTGGCGGGGACCCAAGAGACCCAGTACTTC. Translating gives CASSLAGTQETQYF.

The CDR3 nucleotides read TGTGCCAGCAGTTTAGTGTGGGGAACGGATGGCTACACCTTC. It is translated as CASSLVWGTDGYTF. This sequence joins TRBV28 and TRBJ1-2; D unresolved. V shed 2 bases and J shed 6 bases, with 13 bases lying between them. Looked up from germline, CDR1 is MDHEN and CDR2 is SYDVKM. The CDR3 sequence is 14 residues long.

The chain joins TRBV5-5 to TRBJ2-7; maybe TRBD1 (6 bases). In germline, CDR1 is SGHKS, CDR2 YYEKEE (reference sequence). The CDR3 sequence is 16 residues long. Trimming removed 0 bases at V and 7 bases at J, with 20 bases between. As DNA, the CDR3 is TGTGCCAGCAGCTTGGAACCAACAGGGAACTCTCGGGAGCAGTACTTC. Encoded protein: CASSLEPTGNSREQYF.

This clonotype was observed a few times. This chain links TRBV12-3 or TRBV12-4 with TRBJ1-4, with TRBD1 matching over 10 bases. Unmatched junction bases numbered 9, after V lost 6 bases and J lost 11 bases. The length of the CDR3 is 14 residues. The CDR3 DNA reads TGTGCCAGCAGGCCGGGACAGGGGAGCCAGAAACTGTTTTTT. This gives the protein CASRPGQGSQKLFF.

The chain links TRBV28 to TRBJ1-4; D is unresolved. From germline, CDR1 is MDHEN and CDR2 SYDVKM. Trimming took off 3 bases at V and 5 bases at J, with 10 bases between the two ends. CDR3 length: 14 amino acids. The CDR3 region has the DNA TGTGCCAGCAGTTTCCCTCCCGGGAATGAAAAACTGTTTTTT. Amino acids: CASSFPPGNEKLFF.

The V gene is TRBV5-1, the J gene TRBJ2-1; D gene ambiguous. This CDR3 contains 11 residues. Trimming removed 6 bases from V and 4 bases from J, with 5 bases in between. Per the germline V gene, CDR1 is SGHRS and CDR2 is YFSETQ. The CDR3 region is CASKEYNEQFF. DNA for the CDR3: TGCGCCAGCAAGGAGTACAATGAGCAGTTCTTC.

This clonotype has a count of ten or more. The rearrangement joins TRBV20-1 to TRBJ2-1; TRBD2 might be the D (6 bases). Germline CDR1 DFQATT, CDR2 SNEGSKA (reference sequence). V was pared by 5 bases and J by 6 bases, with 17 bases between. The CDR3 is 14 amino acids. CDR3 bases: TGCAGTGCTGACCGGGACTCCCTATTCAATGAGCAGTTCTTC. Translating it yields CSADRDSLFNEQFF.

This CDR3 reads CASSYETNQPQHF. CDR3 bases: TGTGCCAGCAGTTACGAAACAAATCAGCCCCAGCATTTT. V and J are TRBV6-6 and TRBJ1-5; no clear D gene. V was clipped by 2 bases and J by 4 bases, with 6 bases between them. The CDR3 is made up of 13 amino acids. Germline lookup yields CDR1 MNHNY and CDR2 SVGAGI (reference sequence).

The chain couples TRBV5-1 to TRBJ2-3; 8 bases fit TRBD2. V trimming: 6 bases; J trimming: 2 bases; junction bases outside the gene matches: 8. CDR3 length: 15 residues. CDR1 SGHRS and CDR2 YFSETQ come from the germline V gene. The CDR3 coding sequence is TGCGCCAGCAAGGAGCGGGGGATTGACACAGATACGCAGTATTTT. As protein: CASKERGIDTDTQYF. Using reference TRBV5-1 and TRBJ2-3 for the parts outside the CDR3, the full variable domain is KAGVTQTPRYLIKTRGQQVTLSCSPISGHRSVSWYQQTPGQGLQFLFEYFSETQRNKGNFPGRFSGRQFSNSRSEMNVSTLELGDSALYLCASKERGIDTDTQYFGPGTRLTVL.

This clonotype came up a few times. The chain joins TRBV5-1 to TRBJ1-4; 10 bases are a match to TRBD1. From germline, CDR1 is SGHRS and CDR2 YFSETQ. After removal of 0 bases from V and 7 bases from J, the junction contained 3 bases not matched to a gene. This CDR3 has 15 residues. The CDR3 protein is CASSLAGQGGEKLFF. CDR3 sequence (DNA): TGCGCCAGCAGCTTGGCCGGACAGGGGGGTGAAAAACTGTTTTTT.